The 21 T cell receptor beta chains given below trace back to one sample, sequenced in a study of response to subunit inactivated influenza vaccine. MiXCR, applied by TCRdb to the RT-PCR reads, yields one record per CDR3 protein. Of 290,000 or so distinct CDR3 sequences listed, about 20% are singletons. Sequenced here: PBMCs from blood, sampled less than 22 months after vaccination. The receptor source for this set is a man between 45 and 75 years old who received an inactivated influenza vaccine.

Many counts were recorded for this clonotype. The gene calls are TRBV7-8 and TRBJ1-1; TRBD1 agrees at 7 bases. CDR1 is SGHVS and CDR2 is FQNEAQ in the germline V gene. The trim removed 5 bases at V and 6 bases at J, leaving 9 bases unmatched. CDR3 length equals 14 residues. The chain's CDR3 is CASSADRVVAEAFF. DNA for the CDR3: TGTGCCAGCAGCGCAGACAGGGTGGTAGCTGAAGCTTTCTTT.

On this clonotype: Since a much larger clone is just one base distant, this may be a read error. V usage is TRBV28 and J usage is TRBJ1-2; TRBD1 matches 7 bases. Germline V gene lookup returns CDR1 MDHEN and CDR2 SYDVKM. This CDR3 spans 15 amino acids. J was trimmed by 4 bases and V by 4 bases; bases with no gene match: 9. Written as DNA, the CDR3 is TGTGCCAGCAGTTCACGGACAGGCCACGGCTATGGCTACACCTTC. It codes for CASSSRTGHGYGYTF.

This clonotype was recorded a few times. The gene calls are TRBV24-1 and TRBJ2-7; perhaps TRBD1 as D (6 bases). V was clipped by 3 bases and J by 3 bases, with 11 bases between them. This CDR3 has 14 residues. From germline, CDR1 is KGHDR and CDR2 SFDVKD. This CDR3 reads CATSDTGSSYEQYF. The CDR3 DNA reads as TGTGCCACCAGTGATACAGGGAGCAGCTACGAGCAGTACTTC.

This clonotype was counted between two and nine times. This chain connects TRBV5-6 to TRBJ1-1; 8 bases map to TRBD1. Trimming took 3 bases from V and 6 from J; bases not matched to a gene: 4. This CDR3 comprises 13 residues. Germline CDR1 reads SGHDT; CDR2 reads YYEEEE. In DNA form, the CDR3 reads TGTGCCAGCAGCTGGGGGACAGGACCTGAAGCTTTCTTT. It specifies CASSWGTGPEAFF.

The chain joins TRBV28 to TRBJ2-5; either TRBD1 or TRBD2 may supply D (5 bases each). The germline V and J ends were trimmed by 2 bases and 3 bases, with 13 bases remaining between them. Per the germline V gene, CDR1 is MDHEN and CDR2 is SYDVKM. This CDR3 contains 15 residues. CDR3 amino acids: CASSLISGTKETQYF. CDR3 in DNA: TGTGCCAGCAGTTTAATTTCTGGGACCAAAGAGACCCAGTACTTC.

This clonotype has just a few counts. The chain has TRBV7-2 and TRBJ2-7, with TRBD2 identical over 10 bases. Germline V gives CDR1 SGHTA, CDR2 FQGNSA. CDR3 length: 15 residues. J gave up 3 bases and V 1 base, and 3 bases lay outside the gene matches. This CDR3 reads CASSLDPSGGYEQYF. The CDR3 region has the DNA TGTGCCAGCAGCTTAGATCCTAGCGGGGGCTACGAGCAGTACTTC.

J is TRBJ2-6 and V is TRBV7-2; D ambiguous. V dropped 5 bases and J dropped 0 bases, with 11 bases sitting between them. Per the germline V gene, CDR1 is SGHTA and CDR2 is FQGNSA. The CDR3 is 16 residues long. The CDR3 sequence is CASSPSSVSGANVLTF. The CDR3 nucleotides read TGTGCCAGCAGCCCGAGCTCGGTCTCTGGGGCCAACGTCCTGACTTTC.

Of note for this clonotype: Compared with germline, one end of the junction differs, possibly owing to a read error. The rearrangement uses TRBV30 and TRBJ1-2, with TRBD1 matching 7 bases. CDR3 length equals 14 residues. Germline loops: CDR1 GTSNPN, CDR2 SVGIG (reference sequence). The CDR3 nucleotides read TGTGCCTGGAGTGTAAACAGGGGCTTCTATGTCTACACCTTC. This sequence encodes CAWSVNRGFYVYTF.

This clonotype was recorded a few times. The chain links TRBV9 to TRBJ1-1; no clear D. CDR3 size: 13 residues. The V gene lost 4 bases and the J gene lost 4 bases, with 11 bases spanning the gap. CDR1 and CDR2 (germline): SGDLS, YYNGEE. CDR3 in amino acids: CASSRSRGTEAFF. The DNA for the CDR3 is TGTGCCAGCAGCCGATCACGGGGCACTGAAGCTTTCTTT. The full variable domain, its missing parts supplied by reference TRBV9 and TRBJ1-1, is DSGVTQTPKHLITATGQRVTLRCSPRSGDLSVYWYQQSLDQGLQFLIQYYNGEERAKGNILERFSAQQFPDLHSELNLSSLELGDSALYFCASSRSRGTEAFFGQGTRLTVV.

This chain uses TRBV20-1 with TRBJ2-5; TRBD2 agrees at 16 bases. The CDR3 spans 16 residues. V shed 6 bases, J shed 6 bases, and the junction held 10 bases outside the gene matches. Per the germline V gene, CDR1 is DFQATT and CDR2 is SNEGSKA (reference sequence). This chain's CDR3 is CSAPPGTSGGVKTQYF. CDR3 DNA: TGCAGTGCACCTCCCGGGACTAGCGGGGGGGTGAAGACCCAGTACTTC.

This clonotype occurred many times. The chain is built from TRBV7-2 and TRBJ1-3; D gene uncertain. Germline V gives CDR1 SGHTA, CDR2 FQGNSA. The CDR3 is made up of 14 amino acids. Trimming pared 2 bases from V and 0 bases from J, leaving 5 bases between. Written as DNA, the CDR3 is TGTGCCAGCAGCTTAAGAAACTCTGGAAACACCATATATTTT. It translates to CASSLRNSGNTIYF.

This clonotype was found a few times. The chain joins TRBV7-7 to TRBJ1-2; TRBD1 might be the D (6 bases). CDR3 length: 16 amino acids. From germline, CDR1 is SSHAT and CDR2 FNYEAQ (reference sequence). V lost 2 bases to trimming and J lost 1 base, with 14 bases between them. In DNA, the CDR3 is TGTGCCAGCAGCTTAAACAGGGCGTCCCATAACTATGGCTACACCTTC. This codes for CASSLNRASHNYGYTF.

V gene TRBV19 combines with J gene TRBJ1-5, with TRBD1 matching 7 bases. With 7 bases clipped from V and 3 bases from J, the junction kept 6 bases outside the gene matches. The CDR3 spans 14 residues. Germline CDR1 reads LNHDA; CDR2 reads SQIVND (reference sequence). This CDR3 reads CASTVGTANQPQHF. The CDR3 nucleotides are TGTGCCAGTACCGTAGGGACAGCCAATCAGCCCCAGCATTTT.

In its sample, this clonotype was seen a few times. The chain carries TRBV20-1 and TRBJ2-2; D unresolved. This CDR3 has 13 residues. CDR1 and CDR2 from the germline V gene are DFQATT and SNEGSKA (reference sequence). Trimming removed 3 bases at V and 4 bases at J, with 9 bases between. CDR3 sequence (DNA): TGCAGTGCTAGTTCCTGGGGCACCGGGGAGCTGTTTTTT. Amino acids: CSASSWGTGELFF.

To note about this clonotype: Because the CDR3's place on the DNA is in doubt, the DNA is left out and the CDR3 is given as listed by TCRdb. V usage is TRBV12-3 or TRBV12-4 and J usage is TRBJ1-2. The CDR3 has 12 amino acids, counting both end residues. The CDR3 sequence is CASSSSLGGYTF.

The genes are TRBV4-1 and TRBJ2-7; maybe TRBD2 (6 bases). V lost 1 base to trimming and J lost 0 bases, with 19 bases between them. CDR3 length: 18 amino acids. Germline V gene data show CDR1 as MGHRA and CDR2 as YSYEKL. CDR3 region: CASSQGRAATPSSYEQYF. In DNA, the CDR3 is TGCGCCAGCAGCCAAGGGAGGGCAGCTACTCCAAGCTCCTACGAGCAGTACTTC.

The chain combines TRBV6-5 with TRBJ2-3; 9 bases fit TRBD2. V trimming: 4 bases; J trimming: 1 base; junction bases outside the gene matches: 12. The CDR3 runs 18 residues. Per the germline V gene, CDR1 is MNHEY and CDR2 is SVGAGI. The CDR3 protein is CASSSPGTWTSGTDTQYF. DNA of the CDR3: TGTGCCAGCAGTTCACCGGGGACTTGGACTAGCGGCACAGATACGCAGTATTTT.

This rearrangement joins TRBV12-3 or TRBV12-4 to TRBJ2-3, with a possible D match to TRBD2 (6 bases). The CDR3 spans 13 residues. V was cut by 7 bases and J by 4 bases, with 12 bases left in between. The CDR3 loop reads CASTWRDSDTQYF. Here the CDR3 DNA reads TGTGCCAGCACCTGGAGGGATTCAGATACGCAGTATTTT.

This clonotype was detected only a few times. V gene TRBV4-1 combines with J gene TRBJ2-3, with D perhaps TRBD2 (6 bases). Germline V gene lookup returns CDR1 MGHRA and CDR2 YSYEKL. With 4 bases removed from V and 2 bases from J, the gap between germline ends came to 16 bases. The CDR3 totals 16 residues. The CDR3 DNA reads TGCGCCAGCAGCCGAAGACTGGAGGGGTTCACAGATACGCAGTATTTT. Amino acid sequence: CASSRRLEGFTDTQYF.

The V gene is TRBV3-1, the J gene TRBJ2-7; D gene ambiguous. V lost 0 bases and J 3 bases, leaving 9 bases between the germline ends. The CDR3 loop spans 14 amino acids. CDR1 is LGHDT, CDR2 YNNKEL, per germline (reference sequence). CDR3 sequence reads: CASSQDWGNYEQYF. The CDR3 DNA reads as TGTGCCAGCAGCCAAGATTGGGGTAACTACGAGCAGTACTTC.

The CDR3 loop reads CSVEGMDRRGYGYTF. CDR3 in DNA: TGCAGCGTTGAAGGGATGGACAGGCGGGGCTATGGCTACACCTTC. The chain has TRBV29-1 and TRBJ1-2; TRBD1 matches 7 bases. V lost 1 base and J lost 4; bases outside the gene matches: 9. In germline, CDR1 is SQVTM, CDR2 ANQGSEA. The CDR3 has 15 residues.